Each of the 27 T cell receptor beta chains below was sequenced from the same sample in a study of T-cell reconstitution after alpha-beta-depleted transplantation in children (dated by TCRdb to 2016 to 2017). The method behind the library was PCR. TCRdb names Illumina HiSeq 2500 as the instrument used. TCR library preparation used molecular barcoding, with unique molecular identifiers applied to normalize quantification of the TCRbeta repertoire. In TCRdb, the public reads were trimmed at Q25 with fastp and aligned with MiXCR, with productive beta chains retained. Each CDR3 protein appears once, grouped with its most common genes and DNA. The sample has 230,000 or so distinct CDR3 sequences on record, approximately 12% of them singletons. 2% to 3% of the sample rests with the top ten. The material was PBMCs from the stem cell graft donor, obtained from the stem cell graft. Receptors originate from a human donor who donated a stem cell graft to a child with acute lymphoblastic leukemia.

This clonotype was detected many times. This chain links TRBV27 with TRBJ1-1; 7 nucleotides agree with TRBD1. Per the germline V gene, CDR1 is MNHEY and CDR2 is SMNVEV (reference sequence). J was trimmed by 4 bases and V by 2 bases; bases with no gene match: 13. The CDR3 runs 17 residues. CDR3 loop: CASSLSLGTAEGTEAFF. The CDR3 DNA sequence: TGTGCCAGCAGTTTAAGTTTGGGGACAGCGGAGGGCACTGAAGCTTTCTTT.

This clonotype was found many times. For the CDR3, the DNA is TGCGCCAGCAGCTTGGAAGTTGGGGGGACTGAAGCTTTCTTT. It is translated as CASSLEVGGTEAFF. The chain links TRBV5-1 to TRBJ1-1; D may be TRBD1 (5 bases). In germline, CDR1 is SGHRS, CDR2 YFSETQ. This CDR3 region has 14 residues. Trimming shortened V by 0 bases and J by 5 bases, and 11 bases separated the two germline ends.

This clonotype has at least ten counts. The chain has TRBV9 and TRBJ2-3, with a tentative D call TRBD1 (6 bases). This CDR3 spans 13 amino acids. Germline values: CDR1 SGDLS, CDR2 YYNGEE. V lost 4 bases to trimming and J lost 9 bases, with 15 bases between them. This chain's CDR3 is CASSTRQDWTQYF. In nucleotides, the CDR3 is TGTGCCAGCAGCACTCGACAGGATTGGACGCAGTATTTT.

In this sample, this clonotype turned up many times. V gene TRBV7-9 combines with J gene TRBJ2-3; 9 bases line up with TRBD1. The CDR3 spans 16 residues. The V segment lost 4 bases and the J segment 2 bases; nucleotides outside the gene matches: 7. CDR1 is SEHNR, CDR2 FQNEAQ, per germline (reference sequence). The CDR3 sequence is CASSWDREVLTDTQYF. The CDR3 DNA is TGTGCCAGCAGCTGGGACAGGGAAGTCCTCACAGATACGCAGTATTTT.

The genes are TRBV7-9 and TRBJ2-5, with D possibly TRBD2 on 6 matching bases. Looked up from germline, CDR1 is SEHNR and CDR2 is FQNEAQ (reference sequence). Deletions cut 1 base from V and 7 bases from J, with 13 bases between. The CDR3 is 14 amino acids. CDR3: CASSLVSGVATQYF. CDR3 DNA: TGTGCCAGCAGCTTAGTGTCGGGGGTTGCGACCCAGTACTTC.

This clonotype has a count of ten or more. The chain links TRBV12-3 or TRBV12-4 to TRBJ1-6; perhaps TRBD1 as D (5 bases). With 7 bases removed from V and 5 bases from J, the gap between germline ends came to 9 bases. CDR3 length: 13 amino acids. This CDR3 is CASTRGNNSPLHF. For the CDR3, the DNA is TGTGCCAGCACCCGGGGGAATAATTCACCCCTCCACTTT.

This clonotype was picked up many times. The CDR3: CASSLESGSTEAFF. CDR3 sequence (DNA): TGCGCCAGCAGCTTGGAGTCAGGGAGCACTGAAGCTTTCTTT. The chain recombines TRBV5-1 with TRBJ1-1; D is perhaps TRBD1 (5 bases). Trimming took off 0 bases at V and 4 bases at J, with 10 bases between the two ends. This CDR3 is built from 14 residues. Germline assignment: CDR1 SGHRS and CDR2 YFSETQ.

This clonotype was detected many times. The rearrangement links TRBV10-3 to TRBJ2-3, with 7 bases aligning to TRBD1. Germline V gives CDR1 ENHRY, CDR2 SYGVKD. Trimming removed 2 bases from V and 2 bases from J; junction bases left unmatched: 7. The CDR3 spans 16 residues. The CDR3: CAISEPTGKVTDTQYF. CDR3 in DNA: TGTGCCATCAGTGAGCCGACAGGGAAGGTCACAGATACGCAGTATTTT.

Written as DNA, the CDR3 is TGTGCCACCAGATGGGGCGGACTCGACAATGAGCAGTTCTTC. Translated: CATRWGGLDNEQFF. The chain couples TRBV10-3 to TRBJ2-1; the D gene could be TRBD1 or TRBD2 (5 bases each). This CDR3 has 14 amino acids. Looked up from germline, CDR1 is ENHRY and CDR2 is SYGVKD. Deletions cut 10 bases from V and 5 bases from J, with 18 bases between.

V gene TRBV30 combines with J gene TRBJ2-3; D unclear. The V end lost 6 bases, the J end lost 0 bases, and 13 bases lay between the germline ends. CDR3 size: 14 residues. Germline values: CDR1 GTSNPN, CDR2 SVGIG (reference sequence). CDR3 nucleotides: TGTGCCTGCCTCATACGAGCGAGCACAGATACGCAGTATTTT. Translating it yields CACLIRASTDTQYF.

The table lists this clonotype with many counts. This sequence joins TRBV20-1 and TRBJ2-1; D is possibly TRBD2 (6 bases). This CDR3 is built from 15 residues. Germline assignment: CDR1 DFQATT and CDR2 SNEGSKA (reference sequence). Trimming took 7 bases from V and 6 from J, leaving 22 bases between them. The CDR3 reads CSVRVSSGGPNEQFF. The CDR3 nucleotides are TGCAGTGTCAGAGTGAGTAGCGGAGGGCCCAATGAGCAGTTCTTC.

The chain couples TRBV11-2 to TRBJ1-4, with D possibly being TRBD1 (6 bases). This CDR3 has 16 residues. Trimming shortened V by 5 bases and J by 5 bases, and 18 bases separated the two germline ends. CDR1 and CDR2 (germline): SGHAT, FQNNGV. Here the CDR3 reads CASSAISGASNEKLFF. Here the CDR3 DNA reads TGTGCCAGCAGCGCGATTTCAGGGGCCTCGAATGAAAAACTGTTTTTT. The full variable domain, with the rest looked up from reference TRBV11-2 and TRBJ1-4, is EAGVAQSPRYKIIEKRQSVAFWCNPISGHATLYWYQQILGQGPKLLIQFQNNGVVDDSQLPKDRFSAERLKGVDSTLKIQPAKLEDSAVYLCASSAISGASNEKLFFGSGTQLSVL.

This clonotype showed up just a few times. This chain links TRBV18 with TRBJ1-5, with D unclear. The CDR3 spans 13 residues. Looked up from germline, CDR1 is KGHSH and CDR2 is LQKENI. Trimming took off 8 bases at V and 8 bases at J, with 16 bases between the two ends. This CDR3 is CASQTEVGKPQHF. The CDR3 DNA sequence: TGTGCCAGCCAAACCGAGGTCGGTAAGCCCCAGCATTTT.

This sequence joins TRBV10-3 and TRBJ2-3; the D is unclear. This CDR3 contains 12 residues. The germline V and J ends were trimmed by 3 bases and 9 bases, with 10 bases remaining between them. Germline CDR1 reads ENHRY; CDR2 reads SYGVKD. CDR3 sequence: CAISDPHLTQYF. For the CDR3, the DNA is TGTGCCATCAGTGACCCCCACCTAACGCAGTATTTT.

This clonotype was recorded many times. The chain uses TRBV6-5 and TRBJ2-2; the D is unclear. The CDR3 spans 11 residues. Germline V CDR1 and CDR2: MNHEY, SVGAGI. V lost 8 bases and J 5 bases, leaving 6 bases between the germline ends. The CDR3 loop reads CASGQTGELFF. The CDR3 nucleotides are TGTGCCAGCGGGCAAACCGGGGAGCTGTTTTTT.

Many counts were recorded for this clonotype. The chain links TRBV24-1 to TRBJ1-1, with a weak D call TRBD1 (6 bases). The CDR3 is made up of 14 amino acids. Per germline, CDR1 KGHDR and CDR2 SFDVKD. V was shortened by 6 bases and J by 3 bases, with 13 bases between the two germline ends. CDR3 loop: CATSKAGTHTEAFF. The CDR3 DNA reads TGTGCCACCAGTAAAGCAGGGACACACACTGAAGCTTTCTTT.

This clonotype was detected ten times or more. The chain uses TRBV12-3 or TRBV12-4 and TRBJ1-3, with TRBD1 matching 8 bases. The CDR3 is 15 residues long. The J segment lost 0 bases and the V segment lost 6 bases, leaving 4 bases of the junction unmatched. The CDR3 DNA sequence: TGTGCCAGCAGGGGGGACAGGAGCTCTGGAAACACCATATATTTT. It is translated as CASRGDRSSGNTIYF.

This clonotype has a count of ten or more. The chain employs TRBV12-3 or TRBV12-4 and TRBJ1-1, with TRBD1 matching over 8 bases. CDR3 size: 14 residues. V lost 2 bases to trimming and J lost 3 bases; unmatched junction nucleotides: 2. For the CDR3, the DNA is TGTGCCAGCAGTTTATACAGGGGGGACACTGAAGCTTTCTTT. Translated: CASSLYRGDTEAFF.

This clonotype was observed a few times. The chain joins TRBV7-2 to TRBJ2-5; TRBD1 is a possible D gene (6 bases). The CDR3 sequence is 14 residues long. CDR1 and CDR2 (germline): SGHTA, FQGNSA. V was shortened by 1 base and J by 4 bases, with 10 bases between the two germline ends. Here the CDR3 DNA reads TGTGCCAGCAGCTTAGTAGAAGGGGGAGAGACCCAGTACTTC. Translating it yields CASSLVEGGETQYF.

This clonotype was detected many times. The V gene is TRBV6-2 or TRBV6-3, the J gene TRBJ2-1, with D possibly matching TRBD2 (6 bases). The CDR3 has 12 residues. The germline V and J ends were trimmed by 4 bases and 6 bases, with 7 bases remaining between them. Germline CDR1 and CDR2: MNHEY and SVGEGT. The CDR3 spells CASSFSGNEQFF. The CDR3 DNA is TGTGCCAGCAGTTTTAGCGGCAATGAGCAGTTCTTC.

At least ten counts were recorded for this clonotype. The chain is built from TRBV6-2 or TRBV6-3 and TRBJ2-7; 9 bases line up with TRBD2. Germline-derived CDR1 and CDR2 are MNHEY and SVGEGT. The CDR3 length is 16 residues. V shed 5 bases, J shed 5 bases, and the junction held 13 bases outside the gene matches. The CDR3 here is CASSPGYGAGGNEQYF. CDR3 sequence (DNA): TGTGCCAGCAGTCCAGGGTATGGAGCGGGAGGTAACGAGCAGTACTTC.

In this sample, this clonotype turned up many times. This chain links TRBV27 with TRBJ1-2; the match to TRBD1 covers 8 bases. Losses at the gene ends were 5 bases for V and 2 bases for J; bases not matched to a gene: 7. CDR1 and CDR2 (germline): MNHEY, SMNVEV (reference sequence). CDR3 length: 15 residues. The DNA for the CDR3 is TGTGCCAGCAGTCCCGCTGGGACAGGAAACTATGGCTACACCTTC. Amino acid sequence: CASSPAGTGNYGYTF.

As to this clonotype: This may be a read error: a much more frequent sequence differs by one nucleotide. This chain joins TRBV28 and TRBJ2-7, with D perhaps TRBD1 or TRBD2 (5 bases each). V gave up 2 bases and J gave up 8 bases, with 22 bases separating them. Looked up from germline, CDR1 is MDHEN and CDR2 is SYDVKM. The CDR3 totals 16 residues. DNA for the CDR3: TGTGCCAGCAGTTTAGGCCCCGGGACCCGTGGTTACCAGCAGTACTTC. Its translation: CASSLGPGTRGYQQYF.

This chain links TRBV12-3 or TRBV12-4 with TRBJ1-3; D is perhaps TRBD1 (5 bases). The V end lost 3 bases, the J end lost 0 bases, and 15 bases lay between the germline ends. The CDR3 length is 17 residues. CDR3 sequence reads: CASSLGLLKDSGNTIYF. In DNA, the CDR3 is TGTGCCAGCAGTTTGGGACTCCTTAAAGACTCTGGAAACACCATATATTTT.

This clonotype was counted at least ten times. The J gene is TRBJ2-7, the V gene TRBV12-3 or TRBV12-4; possibly TRBD2 for D (6 bases). This CDR3 is built from 13 residues. Trimming removed 3 bases from V and 2 bases from J, with 8 bases in between. The CDR3, as DNA: TGTGCCAGCAGTTTGGAGGGCCCCTACGAGCAGTACTTC. Its translation is CASSLEGPYEQYF.

This clonotype has at least ten counts. The V and J genes are TRBV9 and TRBJ2-1; 10 bases are shared with TRBD2. The J segment lost 6 bases and the V segment lost 3 bases, leaving 15 bases of the junction unmatched. This CDR3 contains 18 residues. Germline-derived CDR1 and CDR2 are SGDLS and YYNGEE. CDR3 loop: CASSAGGSGGARFNEQFF. The DNA for the CDR3 is TGTGCCAGCAGCGCAGGGGGAAGCGGGGGGGCCCGTTTCAATGAGCAGTTCTTC.

Many counts were recorded for this clonotype. The chain carries TRBV15 and TRBJ2-5, with D tentatively TRBD1 or TRBD2 (5 bases each). The CDR3 has 15 residues. In germline, CDR1 is LNHNV, CDR2 YYDKDF (reference sequence). V lost 3 bases, J lost 0 bases, and 11 bases lay in between. CDR3 region: CATSSAGTDQETQYF. CDR3 DNA: TGTGCCACCAGCAGTGCTGGGACGGACCAAGAGACCCAGTACTTC.